The entry below describes one T cell receptor (beta chain). The antigen is not known. This specimen comes from a study of blood T cells in healthy people across ages. General study points: Across the age range, TCR beta diversity per million T cells fell in a roughly linear way. Whereas aged donors had fewer naive CD4+ cells, long-lived donors had more of them and higher diversity.

The use of a sample-barcoded 5' primer and a J-beta primer mix characterized a second PCR of roughly 7 to 11 cycles. Every molecule of cDNA carried a tag from a template-switch adaptor with 12 random nucleotides. MiXCR, applied by TCRdb to the 5' RACE reads, yields one record per CDR3 protein. Here the sample spans roughly 1,800,000 distinct CDR3 sequences, just under 50% being singletons. With 5 bases clipped from V and 0 bases from J, the junction kept 8 bases outside the gene matches. CDR1 and CDR2 from the germline V gene are DFQATT and SNEGSKA (reference sequence). CDR3 size: 15 residues. Peripheral blood samples of around 9.3 milliliters were drawn from each donor.

This clonotype originated in a woman in her thirties or forties in good health. The genes are TRBV20-1 and TRBJ2-3; TRBD1 agrees at 7 bases. Sequenced input: blood. As DNA, the CDR3 is TGCAGTGCTTGGGACAGACGTCAAAGCACAGATACGCAGTATTTT. Protein product: CSAWDRRQSTDTQYF.